This entry features one T cell receptor beta chain sequence. The sample comes from a study of beta chain features in type 1 diabetes. CD4+ naive, central memory, regulatory and stem cell-like memory subsets were isolated by sorting on CD45RO/CCR7/CD25/CD127/CD95/CD27. Trimming shortened V by 5 bases and J by 1 base, and 9 bases separated the two germline ends. The V gene's germline CDR1 is LNHDA and CDR2 SQIVND (reference sequence). CDR3 size: 13 residues. Reverse transcription of all isolated RNA meant that expressed TCRB transcripts were sequenced. Some clones are missing from TCRdb's copy, which holds only in-frame ones; the method was immunoSEQ multiplex PCR. In the table there are about 150,000 clones, roughly 8.1% of which are singletons.

The receptor's source is a man between 18 and 35 years old in good health. The rearrangement links TRBV19 to TRBJ2-7; D is perhaps TRBD1 (6 bases). The sequenced sample consisted of central memory CD4+ T cells from blood. The CDR3 loop reads CASSRTGSYEQYF. CDR3 DNA: TGTGCCAGTAGTCGCACAGGGTCCTACGAGCAGTACTTC.